The rows below give T cell receptor beta chains drawn from one sample of a study of cytomegalovirus exposure and HLA in healthy donors. Assay: immunoSEQ multiplex PCR; the TCRdb copy retains only in-frame clones and omits some. The sample records more than 150,000 clones, about 81% being singletons. Input material: PBMCs. The receptors were gathered from a woman aged 18-29 years in good health and CMV-seropositive. CDR3s include the opening cysteine and the closing phenylalanine or tryptophan. A D gene is named only where the DNA matches it firmly. Clone size is stated in some rows and not others, as once, few, many or a class when expanded.

V	size	D	J	DNA	CDR3
TRBV11-3	.	.	TRBJ1-1	TGTGCCAGCAGCTTAACCAGAGGGACTGAAGCTTTCTTT	CASSLTRGTEAFF
TRBV5-1	.	.	TRBJ2-5	TGCGCCAGCAGCTTACGCGGACAAGAGACCCAGTACTTC	CASSLRGQETQYF
TRBV30	.	TRBD2	TRBJ2-3	TGTGCCTGGAGTGTAGCGGGGGGGCCGGGTCTTACAGATACGCAGTATTTT	CAWSVAGGPGLTDTQYF
TRBV29-1	.	.	TRBJ1-2	TGCAGCGTTCGGGTCGGATTAATAAACTATGGCTACACCTTC	CSVRVGLINYGYTF
TRBV2	.	TRBD1	TRBJ1-1	TGTGCCAGCCTGAGGAGGACAGGGGGGAATACTGAAGCTTTCTTT	CASLRRTGGNTEAFF
TRBV6-6	.	.	TRBJ1-5	TGTGCCAGCAGGCCCCGAGTGACTTCAAGCAATCAGCCCCAGCATTTT	CASRPRVTSSNQPQHF
TRBV5-4	.	TRBD2	TRBJ2-3	TGTGCCAGCAGCTCAAACCCTAGCGGGGGCGCGGATACGCAGTATTTT	CASSSNPSGGADTQYF
TRBV29-1	once	TRBD1	TRBJ2-3	TGCAGCGTTGGGCCCCGGGACAGTTACACAGATACGCAGTATTTT	CSVGPRDSYTDTQYF
TRBV28	.	.	TRBJ1-5	TGTGCCAGCAGTGCTCTCGGGATCGCGAATCAGCCCCAGCATTTT	CASSALGIANQPQHF
TRBV27	.	TRBD1	TRBJ1-2	TGTGCCAGCAGTTCATATCCCGGGACAGGGGGAAGAGGCTACACCTTC	CASSSYPGTGGRGYTF
TRBV7-3	.	.	TRBJ2-2	TGTGCCAGCAGCTTAAACAGGGCCACCGGGGAGCTGTTTTTT	CASSLNRATGELFF
TRBV30	.	.	TRBJ1-1	TGTGCCTGGAGTGACCTCTCGGGCACTGAAGCTTTCTTT	CAWSDLSGTEAFF
TRBV6-1	.	TRBD1	TRBJ1-6	TGTGCCAGCAGTACTGACAGGGATGATTCACCCCTCCACTTT	CASSTDRDDSPLHF
TRBV7-2	few	TRBD2	TRBJ2-5	TGTGCCAGCAGCTTAGGACTAGCGGGGGGGCCAGAGACCCAGTACTTC	CASSLGLAGGPETQYF
TRBV19	few	.	TRBJ1-3	TGTGCCAGTAGTGCCCGCGGGGCTGGAAACACCATATATTTT	CASSARGAGNTIYF
TRBV6-1	few	.	TRBJ2-1	TGTGCCGGGGGCTTCTACAATGAGCAGTTCTTC	CAGGFYNEQFF
TRBV5-5	.	TRBD1	TRBJ1-2	TGTGCCAGCAGCCTAAGACAGGGTTACTATGGCTACACCTTC	CASSLRQGYYGYTF
TRBV5-1	once	TRBD2	TRBJ2-3	TGCGCCAGCCATAGCGGGGGGAGCACAGATACGCAGTATTTT	CASHSGGSTDTQYF
TRBV2	.	TRBD1	TRBJ2-7	TGTGCCAGCAGGGACAGGGTTCGCTACGAGCAGTACTTC	CASRDRVRYEQYF
TRBV7-9	.	TRBD1	TRBJ2-7	TGTGCCAGCAGCGGACCGGACAGGGGGGACTACGAGCAGTACTTC	CASSGPDRGDYEQYF
TRBV9	few	.	TRBJ1-2	TGTGCCAGCAACCGCGGGGGCAGCTATGGCTACACCTTC	CASNRGGSYGYTF
TRBV6-1	.	.	TRBJ1-2	TGTGCCAGCCGTGATTGGGTTGTTCTTGGAGGTTCGACTAACTATGGCTACACCTTC	CASRDWVVLGGSTNYGYTF
TRBV6-5	.	.	TRBJ1-4	TGTGCCAGCCAACAGACAACTAATGAAAAACTGTTTTTT	CASQQTTNEKLFF
TRBV7-7	.	.	TRBJ2-2	TGTGCCAGCAGCTCAACACAGGGTGCGGAGCTGTTTTTT	CASSSTQGAELFF
TRBV11-3	.	TRBD1	TRBJ2-5	TGTGCCAGCAGCTTCAGGGGGCGGGAAGAGACCCAGTACTTC	CASSFRGREETQYF
TRBV13	.	TRBD2	TRBJ2-2	TGTGCCAGCAGCCCCAGCGGGGGGGACACCGGGGAGCTGTTTTTT	CASSPSGGDTGELFF
TRBV11-2	.	.	TRBJ2-7	TGTGCCAGCAGCTTAGGGGGGCGGGCCTACGAGCAGTACTTC	CASSLGGRAYEQYF
TRBV14	once	.	TRBJ2-3	TGTGCCAGCAGCCACCCCATGCGTGGCCCCAGGGGATGGGCCGTAGACACAGATACGCAGTATTTT	CASSHPMRGPRGWAVDTDTQYF
TRBV4-3	once	.	TRBJ1-5	TGCGCCAGCAGCCAAGATCGAGCCCAGCCCCAGCATTTT	CASSQDRAQPQHF
TRBV6-6	few	TRBD2	TRBJ2-5	TGTGCCAGCAGTGACCCTAGCGGGGAGACCCAGTACTTC	CASSDPSGETQYF
TRBV5-6	.	.	TRBJ2-4	TGTGCCAGCAGCTTGGGGGCTGCAGCCAAAAACATTCAGTACTTC	CASSLGAAAKNIQYF
TRBV7-9	.	TRBD2	TRBJ2-1	TGTGCCAGCAGCTTATGGGTAGCGGGGGCAAATGAGCAGTTCTTC	CASSLWVAGANEQFF
TRBV4-3	.	.	TRBJ1-1	TGCGCCAGCAGCCAACCGCCGGGGAAAAGGAACACTGAAGCTTTCTTT	CASSQPPGKRNTEAFF
TRBV30	.	.	TRBJ1-5	TGTGCCTGGAGTGTTGGAGGCTCTGTGCCCCAGCATTTT	CAWSVGGSVPQHF
TRBV10-3	.	TRBD2	TRBJ2-5	TGTGCCACCGCAACTCTAGCGGAACCCCAAGAGACCCAGTACTTC	CATATLAEPQETQYF
TRBV10-2	.	.	TRBJ2-5	TGCGCCAGCAGTGGACAGATCTACGAGACCCAGTACTTC	CASSGQIYETQYF
TRBV13	.	TRBD2	TRBJ2-1	TGTGCCAGCAGCTTTAGCGGGGGGCCGGTCAATGAGCAGTTCTTC	CASSFSGGPVNEQFF
TRBV10-3	.	TRBD1	TRBJ1-2	TGTGCCATCAGTGATATACAGGGGGCCTATGGCTACACCTTC	CAISDIQGAYGYTF
TRBV29-1	.	.	TRBJ2-5	TGCAGCGTTGGGGGGGTGGGAGAGACCCAGTACTTC	CSVGGVGETQYF
TRBV28	.	TRBD1	TRBJ2-2	TGTGCCAGCAGTGGTCAGACAGGGTTTAACGGGGAGCTGTTTTTT	CASSGQTGFNGELFF
TRBV19	.	.	TRBJ2-3	TGTGCCAGTAGTATTCAGCAGGTCGGAGGTACGCAGTATTTT	CASSIQQVGGTQYF
TRBV9	.	TRBD2	TRBJ2-1	TGTGCCAGCAGCCATGGACTAGCGGGGGGGCTTAAGCAGTTCTTC	CASSHGLAGGLKQFF
TRBV7-3	.	.	TRBJ2-2	TGTGCCAGCAGCTCAAGTCTGGGGGGATACACCGGGGAGCTGTTTTTT	CASSSSLGGYTGELFF
TRBV6-4	.	TRBD2	TRBJ2-1	TGTGCCAGCAGTGTACGGGGGGGGTACAATGAGCAGTTCTTC	CASSVRGGYNEQFF
TRBV10-2	.	TRBD2	TRBJ2-1	TGCGCCAGCAGTGGTAGCGGGGGGCTACCTGAGCAGTTCTTC	CASSGSGGLPEQFF
TRBV30	.	TRBD2	TRBJ2-3	TGTGCCTGGAGCGGGGGGGGTCCGAATACGCAGTATTTT	CAWSGGGPNTQYF
TRBV6-5	.	TRBD2	TRBJ2-1	TGTGCCAGCAGTACTGCGGGGGGGCCAGGTTACGAGCAGTTCTTC	CASSTAGGPGYEQFF